The subject of this entry is one T cell receptor (beta chain). The antigen is undetermined. These data are taken from a study of beta chain features in type 1 diabetes. Across the study: Sorted cell examination encompassed around 100,000,000 cells across all samples. Findings of the study overall: It was among patients, rather than healthy donors, that naive, central memory and Treg TCRB repertoires appeared more similar. In type 1 diabetes patients, VDJ junctions had fewer insertions; deletions at these junctions were more frequent.

Expressed TCRB transcripts were sequenced after all isolated RNA was converted to cDNA. Libraries were prepared by immunoSEQ multiplex PCR; TCRdb keeps only in-frame clonotypes and omits some of them. The sample lists 200,000 to 250,000 clones, 11% occurring once. Sorting with CD45RO/CCR7/CD25/CD127/CD95/CD27 yielded naive, central memory, regulatory and stem-like memory CD4+ cells. Sequencing was performed on central memory CD4+ T cells from blood. The TCR sequence derives from a young man in good health.

The CDR3 here is CASTPLYASDEQFF. Written as DNA, the CDR3 is TGTGCCAGCACCCCCCTCTACGCTTCAGATGAGCAGTTCTTC. This chain joins TRBV11-1 and TRBJ2-1; D gene uncertain. Germline V gene data show CDR1 as SGHAT and CDR2 as FQDESV (reference sequence). The CDR3 length is 14 residues. Trimming shortened V by 7 bases and J by 8 bases, and 18 bases separated the two germline ends.